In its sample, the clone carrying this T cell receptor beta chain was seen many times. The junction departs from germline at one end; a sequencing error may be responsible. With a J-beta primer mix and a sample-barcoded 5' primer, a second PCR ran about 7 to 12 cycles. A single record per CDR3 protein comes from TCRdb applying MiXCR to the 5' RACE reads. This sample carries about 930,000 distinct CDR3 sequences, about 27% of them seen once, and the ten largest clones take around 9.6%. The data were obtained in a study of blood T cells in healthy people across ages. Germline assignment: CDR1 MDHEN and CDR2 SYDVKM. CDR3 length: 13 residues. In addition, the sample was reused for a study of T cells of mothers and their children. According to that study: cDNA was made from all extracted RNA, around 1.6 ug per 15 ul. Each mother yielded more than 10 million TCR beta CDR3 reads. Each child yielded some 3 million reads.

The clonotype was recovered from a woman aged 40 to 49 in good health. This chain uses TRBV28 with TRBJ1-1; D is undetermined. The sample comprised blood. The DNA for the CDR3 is TGCGCCAGCAGCTTGAGAGCGAACACTGAAGCTTTCTTT. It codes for CASSLRANTEAFF. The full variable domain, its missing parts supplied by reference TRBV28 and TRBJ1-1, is DVKVTQSSRYLVKRTGEKVFLECVQDMDHENMFWYRQDPGLGLRLIYFSYDVKMKEKGDIPEGYSVSREKKERFSLILESASTNQTSMYLCASSLRANTEAFFGQGTRLTVV.